The clone carrying this T cell receptor (beta chain) was counted a few times. Its antigen is undetermined. The CDR3 has 15 amino acids. Unmatched junction bases numbered 5, after V lost 0 bases and J lost 2 bases. Germline V gene sequence: CDR1 SGDLS, CDR2 YYNGEE. The sample is drawn from a study of T cells in Graves' hyperthyroidism and ophthalmopathy. The CDR3 regions of TCR beta were amplified from RNA transcripts. The study used the HTBI primer set for a first-round RT-PCR of the TCR CDR3. TCRdb ran MiXCR on the multiplex PCR reads and lists one entry per CDR3 protein. The table includes approximately 590,000 distinct CDR3 sequences, 40% to 55% detected once. General observations from the study: The blood repertoire included most of the expanded thyroid clonotypes above 0.001.

The chain employs TRBV9 and TRBJ2-7; 7 nucleotides align to TRBD2. This TCR was recovered from a woman under 30 with Graves' hyperthyroidism. The specimen was peripheral blood or thyroid tissue (not recorded which). CDR3 DNA: TGTGCCAGCAGCGTAGATGCGGGGGTCCCCTACGAGCAGTACTTC. This translates into CASSVDAGVPYEQYF.